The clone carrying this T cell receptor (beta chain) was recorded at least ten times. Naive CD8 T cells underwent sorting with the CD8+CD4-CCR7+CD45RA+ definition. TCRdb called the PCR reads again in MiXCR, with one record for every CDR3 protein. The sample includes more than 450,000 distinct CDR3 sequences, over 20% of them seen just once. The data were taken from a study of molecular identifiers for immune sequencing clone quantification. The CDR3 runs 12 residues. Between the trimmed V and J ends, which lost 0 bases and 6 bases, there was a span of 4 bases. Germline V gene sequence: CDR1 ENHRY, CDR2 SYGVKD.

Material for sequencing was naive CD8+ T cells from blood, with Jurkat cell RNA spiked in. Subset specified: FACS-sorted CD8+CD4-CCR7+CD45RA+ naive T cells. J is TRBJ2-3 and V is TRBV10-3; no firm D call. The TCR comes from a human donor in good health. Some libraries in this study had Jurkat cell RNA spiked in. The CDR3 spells CAISESQDTQYF. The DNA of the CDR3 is TGTGCCATCAGTGAGTCCCAGGATACGCAGTATTTT.